These 17 T cell receptor beta chains were all obtained from the same sample, sequenced in a study of control samples from healthy donors and cancer patients. Clones were read by immunoSEQ multiplex PCR, and TCRdb kept only the in-frame ones, dropping some. This sample carries over 150,000 clones, roughly 93% of them seen once, and the ten largest clones take almost 1.5%. Sequencing used blood. The receptors stem from a young man in good health.

The rearrangement uses TRBV3-1 (or the pseudogene TRBV3-2) and TRBJ2-2; a possible D gene is TRBD1 (5 bases). This CDR3 contains 14 residues. Deletions cut 8 bases from V and 2 bases from J, with 12 bases between. The germline V gene encodes CDR1 LGHDT and CDR2 YNNKEL (reference sequence). The DNA of the CDR3 is TGTGCCAGCCAAGAAAGGGGAAACACCGGGGAGCTGTTTTTT. It codes for CASQERGNTGELFF.

Written as DNA, the CDR3 is TGTGCCATCAGTGAGTCGGAAGTTAGTGTATTATCCTACGAGCAGTACTTC. Its translation: CAISESEVSVLSYEQYF. The genes are TRBV10-3 and TRBJ2-7; no clear D gene. The ends were cut back, 0 bases at V and 1 base at J, with 16 bases in the middle. From germline, CDR1 is ENHRY and CDR2 SYGVKD. The CDR3 runs 17 residues.

V gene TRBV5-1 combines with J gene TRBJ1-5; no clear D. V gave up 0 bases and J gave up 5 bases, with 6 bases separating them. CDR3 length: 13 amino acids. Germline loops: CDR1 SGHRS, CDR2 YFSETQ. Here the CDR3 reads CASSLDGDQPQHF. For the CDR3, the DNA is TGCGCCAGCAGCTTGGACGGCGATCAGCCCCAGCATTTT. The variable domain in full, completed from reference TRBV5-1 and TRBJ1-5, reads KAGVTQTPRYLIKTRGQQVTLSCSPISGHRSVSWYQQTPGQGLQFLFEYFSETQRNKGNFPGRFSGRQFSNSRSEMNVSTLELGDSALYLCASSLDGDQPQHFGDGTRLSIL.

The CDR3 nucleotides read TGTGCCAGCAGCGTACTTCGACAGGGCAGTGGGGAGCTGTTTTTT. Its protein is CASSVLRQGSGELFF. The genes are TRBV9 and TRBJ2-2, with 7 bases that match TRBD1. V gave up 1 base and J gave up 8 bases; unmatched junction bases: 8. Germline V gene data show CDR1 as SGDLS and CDR2 as YYNGEE. The CDR3 has 15 residues.

This rearrangement joins TRBV5-4 to TRBJ2-5; D is perhaps TRBD1 or TRBD2 (5 bases each). The length of the CDR3 is 13 residues. Germline values: CDR1 SGHNT, CDR2 YYREEE (reference sequence). V lost 0 bases and J lost 5, with 8 bases in between. The CDR3 reads CASSLDRRETQYF. CDR3 in DNA: TGTGCCAGCAGCTTGGACAGGAGGGAGACCCAGTACTTC.

V gene TRBV9 combines with J gene TRBJ2-3; 8 nucleotides line up with TRBD2. J gave up 5 bases and V 9 bases, and 11 bases lay outside the gene matches. The CDR3 covers 14 residues. Per the germline V gene, CDR1 is SGDLS and CDR2 is YYNGEE. CDR3 nucleotide sequence: TGTGCCACCACAACGGGGGGGGGCGGAGATACGCAGTATTTT. It encodes CATTTGGGGDTQYF. The whole variable domain, filled in from reference TRBV9 and TRBJ2-3, reads DSGVTQTPKHLITATGQRVTLRCSPRSGDLSVYWYQQSLDQGLQFLIQYYNGEERAKGNILERFSAQQFPDLHSELNLSSLELGDSALYFCATTTGGGGDTQYFGPGTRLTVL.

The genes are TRBV7-2 and TRBJ2-3; D is ambiguous. The CDR3 length is 15 residues. Germline CDR1 and CDR2: SGHTA and FQGNSA. Trimming left V 1 base short and J 1 base short, with 9 bases between. This chain's CDR3 is CASSLGLVRTDTQYF. CDR3 coding DNA: TGTGCCAGCAGCTTAGGGCTAGTCCGCACAGATACGCAGTATTTT. The whole variable domain, filled in from reference TRBV7-2 and TRBJ2-3, reads GAGVSQSPSNKVTEKGKDVELRCDPISGHTALYWYRQSLGQGLEFLIYFQGNSAPDKSGLPSDRFSAERTGGSVSTLTIQRTQQEDSAVYLCASSLGLVRTDTQYFGPGTRLTVL.

This sequence joins TRBV6-5 and TRBJ2-1; 7 nucleotides line up with TRBD1. The CDR3 is 13 amino acids. V dropped 11 bases and J dropped 5; count of bases not matched to a gene: 9. Germline V lookup: CDR1 MNHEY, CDR2 SVGAGI. The DNA for the CDR3 is TGTGCCTCGAACAGGGGTCGGGACAATGAGCAGTTCTTC. Encoded protein: CASNRGRDNEQFF.

V is TRBV5-1 and J is TRBJ2-1, with D perhaps TRBD1 (6 bases). The germline CDR1 and CDR2 sequences are SGHRS and YFSETQ. This CDR3 contains 14 residues. V lost 3 bases and J 6 bases, leaving 13 bases between the germline ends. The CDR3 DNA reads as TGCGCCAGCAGCTCCCCCGGGACAACCAATGAGCAGTTCTTC. Its protein product is CASSSPGTTNEQFF.

The table lists this clone with a count of one. The chain links TRBV30 to TRBJ2-7; D might be TRBD2 (7 bases). V was clipped by 2 bases and J by 6 bases, with 11 bases between them. CDR1 and CDR2 (germline): GTSNPN, SVGIG (reference sequence). The CDR3 length is 12 residues. The CDR3 region is CAWSRGAGEQYF. CDR3 coding DNA: TGTGCCTGGAGTCGGGGGGCGGGCGAGCAGTACTTC.

The chain combines TRBV6-2 or TRBV6-3 with TRBJ2-1, with TRBD2 identical over 14 bases. V lost 5 bases to trimming and J lost 0 bases; unmatched junction nucleotides: 3. There are 17 residues in the CDR3. Germline V gene sequence: CDR1 MNHEY, CDR2 SVGEGT. The CDR3 loop reads CASSRGLAGGSYNEQFF. CDR3 sequence (DNA): TGTGCCAGCAGTCGTGGACTAGCGGGGGGCTCCTACAATGAGCAGTTCTTC.

The chain has TRBV9 and TRBJ2-3; 8 nucleotides align to TRBD1. Germline trimming cut 1 base from V and 7 bases from J; bases unmatched to any gene: 8. The CDR3 contains 15 residues. The germline V gene has CDR1 SGDLS and CDR2 YYNGEE. This chain's CDR3 is CASSVKDREPHTQYF. In DNA, the CDR3 is TGTGCCAGCAGCGTAAAGGACAGGGAGCCGCATACGCAGTATTTT.

The rearrangement links TRBV12-3 or TRBV12-4 to TRBJ2-7; perhaps TRBD1 as D (5 bases). V was clipped by 7 bases and J by 6 bases, with 16 bases between them. The CDR3 contains 13 residues. The CDR3 reads CASTQGSFREQYF. The CDR3 bases are TGTGCCAGCACCCAGGGTTCTTTTCGCGAGCAGTACTTC.

This clone has a single count. The genes are TRBV28 and TRBJ2-5; TRBD1 or TRBD2 may be the D gene (5 bases each). Germline loops: CDR1 MDHEN, CDR2 SYDVKM. V dropped 4 bases and J dropped 5 bases, with 14 bases sitting between them. The CDR3 contains 14 residues. In nucleotides, the CDR3 is TGTGCCAGCAGTTCTCCGGGACGGTCGGAGACCCAGTACTTC. Translated, it gives CASSSPGRSETQYF.

The chain carries TRBV30 and TRBJ2-7; TRBD1 is a possible D gene (7 bases). This CDR3 has 14 residues. With 2 bases removed from V and 7 bases from J, the gap between germline ends came to 18 bases. Germline lookup yields CDR1 GTSNPN and CDR2 SVGIG (reference sequence). CDR3 amino acids: CAWSWTGGGQEQYF. DNA of the CDR3: TGTGCCTGGAGTTGGACAGGAGGGGGTCAGGAGCAGTACTTC.

V gene TRBV7-2 combines with J gene TRBJ1-4, with D possibly being TRBD1 (5 bases). The CDR3 sequence is 16 residues long. From germline, CDR1 is SGHTA and CDR2 FQGNSA. V shed 2 bases and J shed 6 bases, with 16 bases lying between them. The CDR3 region is CASSLFVAQGYEKLFF. The CDR3 DNA follows: TGTGCCAGCAGCTTATTCGTGGCGCAGGGATATGAAAAACTGTTTTTT.

The chain employs TRBV25-1 and TRBJ1-1; D is ambiguous. Deletions cut 1 base from V and 7 bases from J, with 10 bases between. Germline V lookup: CDR1 MGHDK, CDR2 SYGVNS. The CDR3 is 13 residues long. The CDR3 loop reads CASSELKGYEAFF. CDR3 coding DNA: TGTGCCAGCAGTGAATTGAAAGGGTATGAAGCTTTCTTT.